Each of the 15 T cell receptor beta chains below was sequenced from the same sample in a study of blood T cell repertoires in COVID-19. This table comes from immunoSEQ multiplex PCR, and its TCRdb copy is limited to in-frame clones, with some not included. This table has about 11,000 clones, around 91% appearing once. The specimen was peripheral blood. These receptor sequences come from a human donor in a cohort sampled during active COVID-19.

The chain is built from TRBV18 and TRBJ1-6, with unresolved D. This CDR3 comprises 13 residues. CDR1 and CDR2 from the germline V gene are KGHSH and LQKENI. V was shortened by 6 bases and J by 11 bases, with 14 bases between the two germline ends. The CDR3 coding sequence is TGTGCCAGCTCGCAAGCCCTGAGGACACCCCTCCACTTT. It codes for CASSQALRTPLHF.

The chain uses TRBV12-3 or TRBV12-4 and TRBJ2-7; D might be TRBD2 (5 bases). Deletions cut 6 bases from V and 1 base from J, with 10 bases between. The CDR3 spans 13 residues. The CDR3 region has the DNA TGTGCCAGCAGACAAAGCGGTTCCTACGAGCAGTACTTC. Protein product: CASRQSGSYEQYF.

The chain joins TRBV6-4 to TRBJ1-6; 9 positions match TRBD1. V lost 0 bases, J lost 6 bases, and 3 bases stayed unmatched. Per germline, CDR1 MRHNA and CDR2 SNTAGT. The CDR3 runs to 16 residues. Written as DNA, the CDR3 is TGTGCCAGCAGTGACTCCCCGGGACAGGGTAATTCACCCCTCCACTTT. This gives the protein CASSDSPGQGNSPLHF.

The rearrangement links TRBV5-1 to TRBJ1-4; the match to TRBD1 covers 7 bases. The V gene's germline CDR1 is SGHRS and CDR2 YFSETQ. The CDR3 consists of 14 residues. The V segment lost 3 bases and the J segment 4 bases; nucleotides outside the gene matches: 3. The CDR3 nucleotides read TGCGCCAGCAGCTCGGGACAGAATAATGAAAAACTGTTTTTT. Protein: CASSSGQNNEKLFF.

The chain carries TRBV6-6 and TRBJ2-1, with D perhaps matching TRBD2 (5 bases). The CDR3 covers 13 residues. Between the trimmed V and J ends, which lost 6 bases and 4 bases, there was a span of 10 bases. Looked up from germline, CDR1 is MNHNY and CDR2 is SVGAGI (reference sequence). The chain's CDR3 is CASSIGDYNEQFF. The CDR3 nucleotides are TGTGCCAGCAGCATCGGGGATTACAATGAGCAGTTCTTC.

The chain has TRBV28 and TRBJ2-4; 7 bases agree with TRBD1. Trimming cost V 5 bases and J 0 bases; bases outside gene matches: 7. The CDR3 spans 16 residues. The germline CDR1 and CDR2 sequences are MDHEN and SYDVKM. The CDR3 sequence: CASSGTAALAKNIQYF. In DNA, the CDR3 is TGTGCCAGCAGTGGGACAGCCGCCTTAGCCAAAAACATTCAGTACTTC. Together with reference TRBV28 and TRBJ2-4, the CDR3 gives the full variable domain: DVKVTQSSRYLVKRTGEKVFLECVQDMDHENMFWYRQDPGLGLRLIYFSYDVKMKEKGDIPEGYSVSREKKERFSLILESASTNQTSMYLCASSGTAALAKNIQYFGAGTRLSVL.

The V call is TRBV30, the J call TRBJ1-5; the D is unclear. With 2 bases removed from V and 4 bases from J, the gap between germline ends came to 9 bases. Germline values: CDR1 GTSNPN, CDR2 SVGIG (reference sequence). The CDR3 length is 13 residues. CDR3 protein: CAWSRWRNQPQHF. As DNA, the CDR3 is TGTGCCTGGAGTCGGTGGAGGAATCAGCCCCAGCATTTT.

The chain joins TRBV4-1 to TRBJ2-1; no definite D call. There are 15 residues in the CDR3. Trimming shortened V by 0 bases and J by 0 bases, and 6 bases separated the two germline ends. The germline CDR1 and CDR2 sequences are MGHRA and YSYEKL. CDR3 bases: TGCGCCAGCAGCCAAGACGTCAGCTCCTACAATGAGCAGTTCTTC. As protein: CASSQDVSSYNEQFF.

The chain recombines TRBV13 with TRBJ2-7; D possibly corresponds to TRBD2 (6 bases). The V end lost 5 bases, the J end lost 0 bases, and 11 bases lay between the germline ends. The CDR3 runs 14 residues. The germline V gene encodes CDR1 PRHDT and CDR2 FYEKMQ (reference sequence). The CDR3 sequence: CASSPSGPSYEQYF. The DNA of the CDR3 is TGTGCCAGCAGCCCCAGCGGGCCCTCCTACGAGCAGTACTTC. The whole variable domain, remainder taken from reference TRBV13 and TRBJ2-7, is AAGVIQSPRHLIKEKRETATLKCYPIPRHDTVYWYQQGPGQDPQFLISFYEKMQSDKGSIPDRFSAQQFSDYHSELNMSSLELGDSALYFCASSPSGPSYEQYFGPGTRLTVT.

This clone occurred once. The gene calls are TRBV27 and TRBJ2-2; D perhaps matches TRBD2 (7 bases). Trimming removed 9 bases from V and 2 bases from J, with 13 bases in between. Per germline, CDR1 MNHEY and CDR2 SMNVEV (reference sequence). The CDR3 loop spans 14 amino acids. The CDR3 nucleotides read TGTGCCAGTTCATGGGGGGGCAACACCGGGGAGCTGTTTTTT. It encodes CASSWGGNTGELFF.

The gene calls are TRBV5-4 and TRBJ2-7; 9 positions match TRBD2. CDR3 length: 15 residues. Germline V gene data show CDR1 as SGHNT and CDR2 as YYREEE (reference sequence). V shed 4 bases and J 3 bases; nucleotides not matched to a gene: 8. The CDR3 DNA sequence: TGTGCCAGCAGCCCTGTTAGCGGGGGAGGCTACGAGCAGTACTTC. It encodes CASSPVSGGGYEQYF.

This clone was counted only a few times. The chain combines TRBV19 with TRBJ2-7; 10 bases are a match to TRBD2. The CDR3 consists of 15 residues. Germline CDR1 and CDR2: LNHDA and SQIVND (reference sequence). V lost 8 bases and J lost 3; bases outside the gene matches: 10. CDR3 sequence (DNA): TGTGCCAGTGTCGAGGGGGCTAGCGGGAGCTACGAGCAGTACTTC. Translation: CASVEGASGSYEQYF.

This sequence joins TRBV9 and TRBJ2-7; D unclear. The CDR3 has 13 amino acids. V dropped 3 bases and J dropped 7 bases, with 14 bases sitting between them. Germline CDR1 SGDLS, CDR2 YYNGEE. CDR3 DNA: TGTGCCAGCAGCGGCGATCCTAGGAGTGAGCAGTACTTC. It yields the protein CASSGDPRSEQYF.

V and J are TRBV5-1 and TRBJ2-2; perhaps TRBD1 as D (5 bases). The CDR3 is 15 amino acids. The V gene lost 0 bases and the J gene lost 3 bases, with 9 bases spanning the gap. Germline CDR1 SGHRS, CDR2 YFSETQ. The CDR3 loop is CASSLEVRDTGELFF. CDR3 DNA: TGCGCCAGCAGCTTGGAAGTCAGGGACACCGGGGAGCTGTTTTTT.

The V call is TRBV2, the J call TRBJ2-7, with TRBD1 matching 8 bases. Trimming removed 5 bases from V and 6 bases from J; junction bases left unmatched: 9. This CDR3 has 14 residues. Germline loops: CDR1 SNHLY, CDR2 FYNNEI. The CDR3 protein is CASSPRTGLREQYF. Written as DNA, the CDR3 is TGTGCCAGCAGTCCCCGGACAGGGCTCCGCGAGCAGTACTTC.